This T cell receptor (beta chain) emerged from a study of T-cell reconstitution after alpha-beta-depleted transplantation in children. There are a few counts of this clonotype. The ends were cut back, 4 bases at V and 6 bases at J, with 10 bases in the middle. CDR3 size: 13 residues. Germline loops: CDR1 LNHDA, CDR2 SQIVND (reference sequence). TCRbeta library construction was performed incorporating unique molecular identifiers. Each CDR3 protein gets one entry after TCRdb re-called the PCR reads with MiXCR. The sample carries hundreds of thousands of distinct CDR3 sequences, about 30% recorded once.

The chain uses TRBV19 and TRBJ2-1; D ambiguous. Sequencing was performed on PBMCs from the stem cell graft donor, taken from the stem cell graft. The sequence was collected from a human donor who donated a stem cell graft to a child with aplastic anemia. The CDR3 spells CASSKPRLNEQFF. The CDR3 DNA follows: TGTGCCAGTAGTAAACCACGACTCAATGAGCAGTTCTTC.